Detailed here is one TCR beta chain. This clone's antigen is unknown. No base-level quality is on record; no much larger clone is a single base apart. From a lookup of the germline V gene, CDR1 and CDR2 are SGDLS and YYNGEE. The CDR3, cysteine through phenylalanine, is 16 amino acids long. Solely the CDR3 DNA is kept, with 48 bases framed from the first base. V is shortened by 0 bases, J by 0 bases, and the region joining them spans 9 bases. Libraries were made using the immunoSEQ multiplex PCR assay. Under the source paper's analysis protocol: A statistical classification framework was developed to diagnose cytomegalovirus status using the catalog of TCR beta chain sequences. TCRdb obtained this table from immuneACCESS and retained in-frame rearrangements with V and J assigned. These tables miss some clones; where compared with another copy, unresolved V genes account for less than half of the shortfall, and the remainder is unexplained. V, J and clone size are taken as reported in that table, and D and trimming were inferred from the DNA itself. Present in this sample are 170,000 or so clones, about 80% of which were seen just once. The ten largest make up 2.5% to 3.5% of the sample.

The donors were included in the validation cohort of some 120 subjects, a group kept apart from the roughly 680-subject first cohort. This entry belongs to a study of cytomegalovirus exposure and HLA in healthy donors (dated by TCRdb to about 2017). Context from the whole study: According to a later analysis, the 120 or so validation repertoires were produced on the same platform as the 666 repertoires of the first cohort. The study aimed to test whether cataloging public T cell receptors could reveal signatures of past pathogen exposure. In addition to the first cohort of around 670 subjects, a separate validation cohort of over 90 different subjects was used. The study combined high-throughput TCR immunosequencing, statistical association of individual TCRs with disease status, and machine learning to predict cytomegalovirus infection status. Points the paper makes about the study in general: In vitro tests confirmed that a few of the cytomegalovirus-associated TCR beta chains recognize cytomegalovirus antigens. It was suggested by the authors that the approach could potentially be generalized to other disease states and immunological phenotypes. Across donors, most TCR sequences were observed very rarely, whereas some public TCRs were present in many individuals. The study gave a list of around 170 TCR beta chains associated with cytomegalovirus. A later analysis found that TCRs clustered in the first cohort also tended to co-occur in the 95 to 150 validation repertoires, with just under 95% of cluster scores above 0. The classifier was reported to diagnose cytomegalovirus status with high specificity and sensitivity in both the original cohort and the validation cohort. A later analysis lacked HLA typing for the validation cohort, so it scored co-occurrence in that cohort across all 110 or so repertoires.

This TCR derives from a woman aged 18-29 years in good health and CMV-seropositive. The chain couples TRBV9 to TRBJ1-4, with the identity of the D gene unclear. The material sequenced was PBMCs. The nucleotide sequence reads as follows: TGTGCCAGCAGCGTAGGACGGCAGGCAACTAATGAAAAACTGTTTTTT. Translation gives CASSVGRQATNEKLFF.